Sequencing of this T cell receptor (beta chain) was carried out in a study of shared clonotypes between healthy human individuals. Generated by immunoSEQ multiplex PCR, the TCRdb table keeps only in-frame clones and is missing some. The sample has 2 million to 2.5 million clones, 80% to 95% seen once. This CDR3 is built from 12 residues. CDR1 is MDHEN, CDR2 SYDVKM, per germline. Trimming pared 7 bases from V and 8 bases from J, leaving 14 bases between. This TCR came from a man aged 18 to 30 in good health. Some clones in this sample may be carry-over from other donors' samples. Input material: naive CD4+ T cells from PBMCs. This sample's subset: CD45RA+ positively selected. The chain is built from TRBV28 and TRBJ1-2, with a possible D match to TRBD1 (6 bases). The chain's CDR3 is CASTLLTGGYTF. The DNA of the CDR3 is TGTGCCAGCACGCTTCTGACAGGCGGCTACACCTTC.